The 18 T cell receptor beta chains presented below share a single source sample, sequenced in a study of a mutant IDH1 vaccine in newly diagnosed glioma. Profiling relied on immunoSEQ multiplex PCR, and the TCRdb table lists in-frame clones only, not all of them. The sample holds about 25,000 clones, around 82% seen once. Antigen specificity for these receptors is unknown. The time point is: week 11, during vaccination. Vaccination comprised doses that each held 300 ug of mutant IDH1 20-mer peptide, plus topical imiquimod. The specimen comprised PBMCs, sampled from a glioma patient whose treatment included an IDH1 peptide vaccine. The receptor set was obtained from a woman under 30 with glioma.

The chain links TRBV7-2 to TRBJ2-5; tentatively, D is TRBD2 (6 bases). The J call may be in error: the DNA end matches TRBJ2-7 better. The CDR3 runs to 17 residues. Germline CDR1 and CDR2: SGHTA and FQGNSA. CDR3 residues: CASSLDLERVSSYEQYF. The CDR3 nucleotides are TGTGCCAGCAGCTTAGATCTCGAGCGGGTAAGCTCCTACGAGCAGTACTTC.

The sample holds one count of this clone. V usage is TRBV28 and J usage is TRBJ1-2; TRBD1 matches at 7 bases. This CDR3 has 17 amino acids. Germline CDR1 and CDR2: MDHEN and SYDVKM. Losses at the gene ends were 5 bases for V and 5 bases for J; bases not matched to a gene: 17. CDR3 loop: CASSLTTGLIIGYGYTF. CDR3 nucleotide sequence: TGTGCCAGCAGTCTCACGACAGGGCTTATCATCGGGTATGGCTACACCTTC.

The V and J genes are TRBV6-5 and TRBJ1-4; 8 bases map to TRBD1. The CDR3 spans 15 residues. CDR1 and CDR2 from the germline V gene are MNHEY and SVGAGI. The trim removed 0 bases at V and 4 bases at J, leaving 1 base unmatched. The CDR3 DNA sequence: TGTGCCAGCAGTTACTCCGACAGGGGTAATGAAAAACTGTTTTTT. It translates to CASSYSDRGNEKLFF.

The gene calls are TRBV9 and TRBJ2-5; TRBD2 matches 12 bases. After removal of 0 bases from V and 6 bases from J, the junction contained 3 bases not matched to a gene. The CDR3 extends over 15 amino acids. Germline loops: CDR1 SGDLS, CDR2 YYNGEE. CDR3 sequence reads: CASSVGTSGVKTQYF. In nucleotides, the CDR3 is TGTGCCAGCAGCGTAGGGACTAGCGGGGTAAAGACCCAGTACTTC.

This clone was picked up a small number of times. The chain joins TRBV4-3 to TRBJ2-7; TRBD1 agrees at 9 bases. The V gene's germline CDR1 is LGHNA and CDR2 YSLEER. The CDR3 has 15 residues. Trimming at V came to 0 bases and at J to 4 bases, leaving 4 bases not matched to a gene. This chain's CDR3 is CASSQERGQGYEQYF. The CDR3 bases are TGCGCCAGCAGCCAAGAGCGTGGACAGGGGTACGAGCAGTACTTC.

The chain links TRBV6-5 to TRBJ1-1; D gene unclear. V lost 6 bases to trimming and J lost 3 bases, with 14 bases between them. CDR1 and CDR2 (germline): MNHEY, SVGAGI. The CDR3 extends over 14 amino acids. This CDR3 reads CASRKGATDTEAFF. For the CDR3, the DNA is TGTGCCAGCAGAAAAGGAGCCACAGACACTGAAGCTTTCTTT.

This clone was seen a single time. This rearrangement joins TRBV9 to TRBJ1-6, with D unresolved. The CDR3 spans 14 residues. V lost 1 base, J lost 6 bases, and 8 bases lay in between. Germline-derived CDR1 and CDR2 are SGDLS and YYNGEE. As DNA, the CDR3 is TGTGCCAGCAGCGTACGAGTGAGTAATTCACCCCTCCACTTT. Translating it yields CASSVRVSNSPLHF.

This clone was counted a single time. The chain joins TRBV5-4 to TRBJ2-3; either TRBD1 or TRBD2 may supply D (5 bases each). Trimming stripped 0 bases from V and 4 bases from J, with 21 bases between. The CDR3 extends over 18 amino acids. Germline CDR1 SGHNT, CDR2 YYREEE (reference sequence). The CDR3 region has the DNA TGTGCCAGCAGCTTGGGGGGGTATGGGGAGCGAGTATCAGATACGCAGTATTTT. Its translation: CASSLGGYGERVSDTQYF.

V usage is TRBV7-8 and J usage is TRBJ1-5; D is unclear. CDR3 length: 14 residues. V shed 1 base and J shed 7 bases, with 11 bases lying between them. CDR1 is SGHVS and CDR2 is FQNEAQ in the germline V gene. The CDR3 DNA reads as TGTGCCAGCAGCTTAGAAGCGTCGGGCCAGCCCCAGCATTTT. As protein: CASSLEASGQPQHF.

This clone was counted between two and nine times. An end of the junction differs from the germline gene, which may be a read error. The chain employs TRBV18 and TRBJ1-2, with TRBD1 matching over 8 bases. The CDR3 contains 12 residues. From germline, CDR1 is KGHSH and CDR2 LQKENI. The CDR3 loop is CASSPQGQAEAF. The CDR3 region has the DNA TGTGCCAGCTCACCTCAGGGACAGGCCGAGGCCTTC.

The gene calls are TRBV5-1 and TRBJ2-5, with no clear D. Trimming removed 1 base from V and 7 bases from J, with 17 bases in between. CDR1 and CDR2 from the germline V gene are SGHRS and YFSETQ. This CDR3 has 15 amino acids. The CDR3 nucleotides are TGCGCCAGCAGCTTGTCATCGGACGGGCCGGGGACCCAGTACTTC. Translation gives CASSLSSDGPGTQYF.

This chain joins TRBV25-1 and TRBJ1-2; no reliable D call. Per germline, CDR1 MGHDK and CDR2 SYGVNS. The ends were cut back, 3 bases at V and 6 bases at J, with 17 bases in the middle. CDR3 length: 15 amino acids. CDR3 protein: CASSDTAIRTNGYTF. The CDR3 DNA follows: TGTGCCAGCAGTGACACCGCGATCCGTACGAATGGCTACACCTTC.

This clone was seen just once. V is TRBV2 and J is TRBJ2-7; a weak D match, TRBD2 (5 bases). The CDR3 contains 11 residues. Germline values: CDR1 SNHLY, CDR2 FYNNEI. In nucleotides, the CDR3 is TGTGCTACCCGGGGTGGGTACGAGCAGTACTTC. This translates into CATRGGYEQYF.

The V gene is TRBV6-5, the J gene TRBJ2-7, with TRBD2 identical over 10 bases. With V trimmed by 5 bases and J by 1 base, 5 bases remained unmatched. The CDR3 contains 15 residues. CDR1 and CDR2 (germline): MNHEY, SVGAGI. The CDR3 nucleotides read TGTGCCAGCAGTCGAACTAGCGGGGAGTCCTACGAGCAGTACTTC. Its translation: CASSRTSGESYEQYF.

The V and J genes are TRBV28 and TRBJ2-7, with D possibly being TRBD1 or TRBD2 (5 bases each). The CDR3 contains 13 residues. The ends were cut back, 7 bases at V and 3 bases at J, with 13 bases in the middle. CDR1 and CDR2 from the germline V gene are MDHEN and SYDVKM. In nucleotides, the CDR3 is TGTGCCAGCAACCCGGGGACCCTCTACGAGCAGTACTTC. Translation gives CASNPGTLYEQYF.

The chain joins TRBV7-9 to TRBJ2-1; the D gene is possibly TRBD2 (6 bases). Germline-derived CDR1 and CDR2 are SEHNR and FQNEAQ (reference sequence). Trimming shortened V by 0 bases and J by 3 bases, and 12 bases separated the two germline ends. The CDR3 is made up of 16 amino acids. The CDR3 coding sequence is TGTGCCAGCAGCTTAGCAGGTCCGGGACTCTACAATGAGCAGTTCTTC. This encodes CASSLAGPGLYNEQFF.

The J gene is TRBJ2-5, the V gene TRBV25-1; TRBD1 agrees at 8 bases. The CDR3 covers 14 residues. Germline V gives CDR1 MGHDK, CDR2 SYGVNS. V shed 6 bases, J shed 5 bases, and the junction held 8 bases outside the gene matches. The DNA of the CDR3 is TGTGCCAGCAGGGGACAGGCGCAGAGGGAGACCCAGTACTTC. Encoded protein: CASRGQAQRETQYF. Full variable domain (rest looked up from reference TRBV25-1 and TRBJ2-5): EADIYQTPRYLVIGTGKKITLECSQTMGHDKMYWYQQDPGMELHLIHYSYGVNSTEKGDLSSESTVSRIRTEHFPLTLESARPSHTSQYLCASRGQAQRETQYFGPGTRLLVL.

V usage is TRBV4-2 and J usage is TRBJ1-4; D is possibly TRBD1 (6 bases). Germline-derived CDR1 and CDR2 are LGHNA and YNFKEQ. Between the trimmed V and J ends, which lost 0 bases and 7 bases, there was a span of 18 bases. This CDR3 comprises 17 residues. CDR3 protein: CASSQDRGRGGREKLFF. The DNA of the CDR3 is TGTGCCAGCAGCCAAGATCGGGGCAGGGGCGGTCGTGAAAAACTGTTTTTT.